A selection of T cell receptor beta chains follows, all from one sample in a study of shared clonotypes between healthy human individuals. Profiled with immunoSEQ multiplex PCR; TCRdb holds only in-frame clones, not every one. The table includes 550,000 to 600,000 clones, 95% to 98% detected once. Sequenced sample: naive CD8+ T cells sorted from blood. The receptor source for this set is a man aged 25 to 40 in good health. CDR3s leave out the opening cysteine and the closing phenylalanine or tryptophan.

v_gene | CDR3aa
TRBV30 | AWSPGSYEQY
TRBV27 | ASSPRNTEAF
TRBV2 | ASREGQGLDEQY
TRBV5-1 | ASRWSFNEQF
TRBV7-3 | ASSPPSAVGLTEAF
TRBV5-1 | ASSLYQLYGYT
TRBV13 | ASSLGHEQY
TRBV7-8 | ASSLGGIANTGELF
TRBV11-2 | ASSLGRPDEKLF
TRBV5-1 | ASSLDRSSYNEQF
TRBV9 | ASSHDNEQF
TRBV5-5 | ASSLEAGELF
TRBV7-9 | ASSSPTSGHTYEQH
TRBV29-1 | SAYQGMGGANVLT
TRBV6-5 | ASSYSGGTYDTQY
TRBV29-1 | SVQGAGKGATEAF
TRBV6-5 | ATIAGGPESHEQY
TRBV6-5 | ASSYSEGSDTQY
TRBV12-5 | ASGLASSVYEQF
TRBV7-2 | ASSRTSGYEQY
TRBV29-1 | SVVVVAGVEQF
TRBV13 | ASSSPGQGLYEQY
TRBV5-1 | ASSLGESSYEQY
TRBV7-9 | ASSLVSASGIAKNIQY
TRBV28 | ASSFPDLSEQY
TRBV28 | ASSTGAGTEAF
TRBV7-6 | ASSSQGGLAASTGELF
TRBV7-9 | ASSRSGEKLF
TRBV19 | ASKGTGLNTGELF
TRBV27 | ASGDYLSYNEQF
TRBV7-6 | ASSLGGGGQPQH